Listed here are 30 T cell receptor beta chains from one sample, sequenced in a study of CD8 T cells in ankylosing spondylitis. TCRdb passed the 5' RACE reads through MiXCR, listing each CDR3 protein once. The sample holds 130,000 or so distinct CDR3 sequences, over 6.5% seen once. Sequenced input: blood, either unsorted or a sorted T cell fraction (not recorded which). These receptors were collected from a male donor with ankylosing spondylitis or in good health (not recorded which).

This clonotype was recorded at least ten times. The rearrangement joins TRBV3-1 to TRBJ1-5; D is unresolved. The V and J ends lost 0 bases and 0 bases respectively, with 9 bases between them. Germline loops: CDR1 LGHDT, CDR2 YNNKEL (reference sequence). CDR3 length: 16 amino acids. In nucleotides, the CDR3 is TGTGCCAGCAGCCAAGATCACGGCGATAGCAATCAGCCCCAGCATTTT. This gives the protein CASSQDHGDSNQPQHF.

This clonotype occurred many times. V and J are TRBV7-2 and TRBJ2-7; 15 nucleotides match TRBD2. The CDR3 loop spans 16 amino acids. Per germline, CDR1 SGHTA and CDR2 FQGNSA. The V segment lost 0 bases and the J segment 3 bases; nucleotides outside the gene matches: 0. This chain's CDR3 is CASSLAGLAGGYEQYF. The CDR3 DNA reads TGTGCCAGCAGCTTAGCGGGACTAGCGGGAGGCTACGAGCAGTACTTC.

Only a few counts were recorded for this clonotype. V is TRBV12-3 or TRBV12-4 and J is TRBJ2-2; D gene uncertain. The CDR3 contains 12 residues. With 6 bases removed from V and 2 bases from J, the gap between germline ends came to 4 bases. The CDR3 loop reads CASRHNTGELFF. Here the CDR3 DNA reads TGTGCCAGCAGGCACAACACCGGGGAGCTGTTTTTT.

This clonotype was seen repeatedly, ten times or more. V and J are TRBV5-1 and TRBJ2-1, with D uncertain. V lost 1 base, J lost 4 bases, and 6 bases lay in between. Per germline, CDR1 SGHRS and CDR2 YFSETQ. This CDR3 contains 13 residues. The CDR3 nucleotides are TGCGCCAGCAGCTTGACAGTATACAATGAGCAGTTCTTC. The encoded protein is CASSLTVYNEQFF. The full variable domain, completed using reference TRBV5-1 and TRBJ2-1, is KAGVTQTPRYLIKTRGQQVTLSCSPISGHRSVSWYQQTPGQGLQFLFEYFSETQRNKGNFPGRFSGRQFSNSRSEMNVSTLELGDSALYLCASSLTVYNEQFFGPGTRLTVL.

This clonotype came up many times. The chain has TRBV20-1 and TRBJ2-3, with D maybe TRBD1 (6 bases). The germline gives CDR1 DFQATT, CDR2 SNEGSKA (reference sequence). Trimming left V 5 bases short and J 6 bases short, with 18 bases between. There are 14 residues in the CDR3. This CDR3 is CSALTNRDLDTQYF. The CDR3 bases are TGCAGTGCTCTCACCAACAGGGATCTGGATACGCAGTATTTT.

In this sample, this clonotype turned up many times. The V gene is TRBV2, the J gene TRBJ1-3, with 8 positions matching TRBD1. Germline V CDR1 and CDR2: SNHLY, FYNNEI. The CDR3 runs 16 residues. Trimming took 8 bases from V and 0 from J; bases not matched to a gene: 9. This chain's CDR3 is CASGGPGGFSGNTIYF. The CDR3 coding sequence is TGTGCCAGCGGTGGGCCAGGGGGCTTCTCTGGAAACACCATATATTTT.

This clonotype was detected ten times or more. V gene TRBV20-1 combines with J gene TRBJ2-1, with TRBD2 identical over 10 bases. This CDR3 is 14 amino acids long. Unmatched junction bases numbered 8, after V lost 5 bases and J lost 7 bases. CDR1 and CDR2 from the germline V gene are DFQATT and SNEGSKA (reference sequence). The DNA for the CDR3 is TGCAGTGCTCTACCTAGCGGGGGACGAAATGAGCAGTTCTTC. Amino acid sequence: CSALPSGGRNEQFF.

This clonotype was observed many times. The chain carries TRBV5-1 and TRBJ2-7; D remains ambiguous. The CDR3 loop spans 12 amino acids. Germline assignment: CDR1 SGHRS and CDR2 YFSETQ. V was clipped by 5 bases and J by 1 base, with 7 bases between them. DNA for the CDR3: TGCGCCAGCAGGCCGGAATCCTACGAGCAGTACTTC. It is translated as CASRPESYEQYF.

The sample holds many counts of this clonotype. The chain carries TRBV12-3 or TRBV12-4 and TRBJ2-1; 10 nucleotides align to TRBD2. The CDR3 has 15 residues. After removal of 9 bases from V and 5 bases from J, the junction contained 10 bases not matched to a gene. This CDR3 reads CASLFTLAGNNEQFF. The CDR3 coding sequence is TGTGCCAGTCTTTTCACACTAGCGGGGAACAATGAGCAGTTCTTC.

This clonotype was counted a few times. This chain connects TRBV29-1 to TRBJ2-3, with D possibly TRBD1 on 6 matching bases. The ends were cut back, 6 bases at V and 2 bases at J, with 24 bases in the middle. Germline-derived CDR1 and CDR2 are SQVTM and ANQGSEA. The CDR3 sequence is 17 residues long. The CDR3 loop is CSVGTGKGVKDTDTQYF. CDR3 coding DNA: TGCAGCGTGGGAACAGGGAAGGGTGTGAAGGACACAGATACGCAGTATTTT.

This clonotype was detected ten times or more. CDR3 DNA sequence: TGCAGCGTTGGGGTTTCCGCCTACGAGCAGTACTTC. Protein: CSVGVSAYEQYF. The rearrangement uses TRBV29-1 and TRBJ2-7; D gene ambiguous. The germline V gene encodes CDR1 SQVTM and CDR2 ANQGSEA. V lost 4 bases and J 2 bases, leaving 9 bases between the germline ends. The CDR3 is made up of 12 amino acids.

Within the sample, this clonotype is medium-sized. V gene TRBV11-2 combines with J gene TRBJ2-1; 7 bases align to TRBD1. The germline CDR1 and CDR2 sequences are SGHAT and FQNNGV. This CDR3 contains 12 residues. The CDR3 DNA follows: TGTTCAACAGCAAGGGGGCAAGATGAGCAGTTCTTC. Residues: CSTARGQDEQFF.

This clonotype was detected many times. The gene calls are TRBV5-1 and TRBJ1-2, with D hard to call. The CDR3 totals 11 residues. V was cut by 0 bases and J by 6 bases, with 3 bases left in between. Germline V gene lookup returns CDR1 SGHRS and CDR2 YFSETQ. The CDR3 DNA reads as TGCGCCAGCAGCTTGGGCAATGGCTACACCTTC. This codes for CASSLGNGYTF.

This clonotype has at least ten counts. The chain joins TRBV9 to TRBJ2-1, with 9 bases lining up with TRBD1. The CDR3 totals 16 residues. From germline, CDR1 is SGDLS and CDR2 YYNGEE. V was pared by 2 bases and J by 7 bases, with 10 bases of the junction left unmatched. The CDR3 reads CASSVSSGTGWNEQFF. CDR3 bases: TGTGCCAGCAGCGTGTCTTCCGGGACAGGGTGGAATGAGCAGTTCTTC. Variable domain in full (rest from reference TRBV9 and TRBJ2-1): DSGVTQTPKHLITATGQRVTLRCSPRSGDLSVYWYQQSLDQGLQFLIQYYNGEERAKGNILERFSAQQFPDLHSELNLSSLELGDSALYFCASSVSSGTGWNEQFFGPGTRLTVL.

This clonotype was found many times. The chain employs TRBV6-2 or TRBV6-3 and TRBJ2-3, with unresolved D. The V end lost 0 bases, the J end lost 4 bases, and 2 bases lay between the germline ends. There are 12 residues in the CDR3. The V gene's germline CDR1 is MNHEY and CDR2 SVGEGT. Written as DNA, the CDR3 is TGTGCCAGCAGTTACTCCCCAGATACGCAGTATTTT. Its translation is CASSYSPDTQYF.

This clonotype was counted at least ten times. The V and J genes are TRBV5-1 and TRBJ1-1; D remains ambiguous. The germline V gene encodes CDR1 SGHRS and CDR2 YFSETQ. The CDR3 sequence is 12 residues long. The V gene lost 4 bases and the J gene lost 4 bases, with 8 bases spanning the gap. As DNA, the CDR3 is TGCGCCAGCAGCCTGGCCCCCACTGAAGCTTTCTTT. Translated: CASSLAPTEAFF.

Regarding this clonotype: A much larger clone differs by one base, so this may be a read error. The rearrangement joins TRBV3-1 to TRBJ2-7; D unclear. Germline V gives CDR1 LGHDT, CDR2 YNNKEL (reference sequence). CDR3 length: 12 amino acids. This CDR3 reads CASSQEYAWWHF. DNA for the CDR3: TGTGCCAGCAGCCAAGAATATGCATGGTGGCACTTC.

In this sample, this clonotype turned up many times. The chain couples TRBV12-3 or TRBV12-4 to TRBJ2-1; D gene ambiguous. The CDR3 is 14 amino acids. Trimming removed 6 bases from V and 5 bases from J, with 14 bases in between. CDR3 sequence (DNA): TGTGCCAGCAGCCACGTCATGGGGAACAATGAGCAGTTCTTC. As protein: CASSHVMGNNEQFF.

This clonotype was found many times. The J gene is TRBJ2-1, the V gene TRBV9; D is uncertain. The germline gives CDR1 SGDLS, CDR2 YYNGEE. The CDR3 loop spans 12 amino acids. Trimming took 0 bases from V and 7 from J, leaving 5 bases between them. The CDR3 DNA reads TGTGCCAGCAGCGTAGGAACGAATGAGCAGTTCTTC. This translates into CASSVGTNEQFF.

This clonotype was counted at least ten times. V usage is TRBV5-1 and J usage is TRBJ2-7, with 7 bases that match TRBD2. The CDR3 is 15 amino acids. V was clipped by 1 base and J by 3 bases; unmatched bases: 7. Germline CDR1 reads SGHRS; CDR2 reads YFSETQ. CDR3 nucleotides: TGCGCCAGCAGCTTGCGATGGCGCGGGAGCTACGAGCAGTACTTC. Residues: CASSLRWRGSYEQYF.

This clonotype was observed many times. The chain links TRBV7-9 to TRBJ2-2; TRBD1 aligns across 7 bases. This CDR3 has 14 amino acids. V dropped 3 bases and J dropped 5; count of bases not matched to a gene: 3. CDR1 and CDR2 (germline): SEHNR, FQNEAQ (reference sequence). The CDR3 sequence is CASSLTGRTGELFF. The CDR3 coding sequence is TGTGCCAGCAGCTTGACAGGGCGGACCGGGGAGCTGTTTTTT.

Many counts were recorded for this clonotype. The chain couples TRBV6-1 to TRBJ2-7, with a possible D match to TRBD2 (6 bases). Looked up from germline, CDR1 is MNHNS and CDR2 is SASEGT. The V end was cut by 7 bases, the J end by 6 bases, with 19 bases between. The CDR3 is made up of 14 amino acids. The CDR3 DNA follows: TGTGCCAGCACCGAAGGGCCGGGAGTGAGCGAGCAGTACTTC. Its protein product is CASTEGPGVSEQYF.

Note on this clonotype: A read error may be the cause here, since a much bigger clone is one base away. The CDR3 loop is CASRVDEGNSDTQYF. The CDR3, as DNA: TGTGCCAGCAGGGTTGACGAAGGGAACTCAGATACGCAGTATTTT. J is TRBJ2-3 and V is TRBV7-2, with unresolved D. The CDR3 loop spans 15 amino acids. The germline gives CDR1 SGHTA, CDR2 FQGNSA. Trimming cost V 6 bases and J 4 bases, with 17 bases left between them.

This clonotype was seen repeatedly, ten times or more. The J gene is TRBJ1-1, the V gene TRBV12-3 or TRBV12-4; D unclear. This CDR3 is 14 amino acids long. Trimming shortened V by 2 bases and J by 2 bases, and 9 bases separated the two germline ends. This CDR3 is CASSLNGKNTEAFF. CDR3 DNA: TGTGCCAGCAGTTTAAACGGGAAAAACACTGAAGCTTTCTTT.

This clonotype was seen repeatedly, ten times or more. The rearrangement links TRBV7-8 to TRBJ1-4; D gene uncertain. CDR3 length: 13 residues. V gave up 2 bases and J gave up 3 bases, with 4 bases separating them. CDR1 and CDR2 (germline): SGHVS, FQNEAQ. The DNA of the CDR3 is TGTGCCAGCAGCTTATTTTCTAATGAAAAACTGTTTTTT. This codes for CASSLFSNEKLFF.

Many counts were recorded for this clonotype. This chain links TRBV7-2 with TRBJ2-7, with 7 bases matching TRBD2. V lost 3 bases and J lost 6; bases outside the gene matches: 14. Germline CDR1 reads SGHTA; CDR2 reads FQGNSA. The CDR3 sequence is 16 residues long. CDR3 in amino acids: CASSLDGSGGRSEQYF. The CDR3 nucleotides read TGTGCCAGCAGCTTGGACGGATCGGGGGGACGCTCCGAGCAGTACTTC. Variable domain in full (rest from reference TRBV7-2 and TRBJ2-7): GAGVSQSPSNKVTEKGKDVELRCDPISGHTALYWYRQSLGQGLEFLIYFQGNSAPDKSGLPSDRFSAERTGGSVSTLTIQRTQQEDSAVYLCASSLDGSGGRSEQYFGPGTRLTVT.

This clonotype was observed at least ten times. This chain uses TRBV29-1 with TRBJ1-1, with no clear D. The length of the CDR3 is 11 residues. Germline V lookup: CDR1 SQVTM, CDR2 ANQGSEA. V was cut by 3 bases and J by 1 base, with 3 bases left in between. CDR3 in amino acids: CSVDPNTEAFF. CDR3 coding DNA: TGCAGCGTTGACCCGAACACTGAAGCTTTCTTT.

There are many counts of this clonotype. The V call is TRBV6-2 or TRBV6-3, the J call TRBJ2-7; 7 nucleotides agree with TRBD1. CDR1 MNHEY and CDR2 SVGEGT come from the germline V gene. The CDR3 is 15 residues long. V trimming: 0 bases; J trimming: 6 bases; junction bases outside the gene matches: 8. The CDR3 loop is CASSYSGQPWVEQYF. For the CDR3, the DNA is TGTGCCAGCAGTTACTCGGGACAGCCTTGGGTCGAGCAGTACTTC.

This clonotype was counted at least ten times. The chain carries TRBV5-6 and TRBJ1-1; no reliable D call. Per the germline V gene, CDR1 is SGHDT and CDR2 is YYEEEE. This CDR3 spans 13 amino acids. V lost 4 bases and J lost 2, with 9 bases in between. CDR3 sequence (DNA): TGTGCCAGCAGCCTTACAAGAAACACTGAAGCTTTCTTT. It yields the protein CASSLTRNTEAFF.

This clonotype was seen more than once but under ten times. This sequence joins TRBV5-1 and TRBJ2-2; 7 positions agree with TRBD1. With 2 bases clipped from V and 1 base from J, the junction kept 5 bases outside the gene matches. This CDR3 has 16 residues. Germline-derived CDR1 and CDR2 are SGHRS and YFSETQ. CDR3 residues: CASSLMGTENTGELFF. The CDR3 DNA reads TGCGCCAGCAGCTTAATGGGGACAGAGAACACCGGGGAGCTGTTTTTT.